Below, one T cell receptor (beta chain) is given with its context. Authors' data handling: Estimation of nucleated cell counts relied on the amplification of reference gene primers. Assay used: immunoSEQ multiplex PCR; TCRdb lists only in-frame clones, some missing. The V and J calls and clone size are taken from that table; D and trimming were inferred from the DNA. The table shows under 450,000 clones, with roughly 90% occurring only once. The entry originates in a study of blood T cell repertoires in COVID-19. Study context: Italy, Spain and the United States were the sources of the convalescent and acute COVID-19 samples.

Germline V CDR1 and CDR2: MNHEY, SMNVEV (reference sequence). The CDR3 runs to 14 residues. The V end was cut by 5 bases, the J end by 3 bases, with 12 bases between. Enrolment of Seattle patients took place during active infection, and they were followed longitudinally. Material: peripheral blood. The chain couples TRBV27 to TRBJ2-3, with D uncertain. The receptor was derived from an older woman with COVID-19, enrolled during active disease. The CDR3 reads CASSRSGSTDTQYF. The CDR3 DNA is TGTGCCAGCAGTCGATCAGGATCGACAGATACGCAGTATTTT.